The 27 T cell receptor beta chains below come from one sample, sequenced in a study of T cell repertoires in cytomegalovirus infection. No antigen has been identified for these receptors. TCRdb re-analysed the reads in MiXCR, keeping a single row per CDR3 protein. Of approximately 110,000 distinct CDR3 sequences listed, approximately 30% are singletons. The material was CD8+ T cells from cultured PBMCs, obtained from culture after CMV antigen stimulation. The receptors shown here come from a human donor in good health (CMV status not recorded). Some clones in this sample may be carry-over from other donors' samples.

The J gene is TRBJ1-5, the V gene TRBV19; D remains ambiguous. The CDR3 spans 14 residues. The germline V and J ends were trimmed by 3 bases and 7 bases, with 13 bases remaining between them. Per the germline V gene, CDR1 is LNHDA and CDR2 is SQIVND (reference sequence). For the CDR3, the DNA is TGTGCCAGTAGTATTGGGAGAGGGTGGCAGCCCCAGCATTTT. Protein: CASSIGRGWQPQHF.

The chain is built from TRBV5-4 and TRBJ1-5; 7 positions match TRBD1. CDR1 is SGHNT, CDR2 YYREEE, per germline (reference sequence). The trim removed 10 bases at V and 7 bases at J, leaving 11 bases unmatched. The CDR3 totals 13 residues. The DNA of the CDR3 is TGTGCCTGCATTACAGGGGAAGTACAGCCCCAGCATTTT. This gives the protein CACITGEVQPQHF. Full variable domain (remainder filled in from reference TRBV5-4 and TRBJ1-5): ETGVTQSPTHLIKTRGQQVTLRCSSQSGHNTVSWYQQALGQGPQFIFQYYREEENGRGNFPPRFSGLQFPNYSSELNVNALELDDSALYLCACITGEVQPQHFGDGTRLSIL.

The chain recombines TRBV4-1 with TRBJ1-1, with D possibly being TRBD1 (6 bases). V was trimmed by 3 bases and J by 1 base, leaving 15 bases between them. CDR3 length: 16 amino acids. CDR1 and CDR2 (germline): MGHRA, YSYEKL. The DNA for the CDR3 is TGCGCCAGCAGCCATGAATTGACAGGCCAGAACACTGAAGCTTTCTTT. Encoded protein: CASSHELTGQNTEAFF.

The chain links TRBV4-1 to TRBJ1-1; a possible D gene is TRBD1 (5 bases). Trimming pared 1 base from V and 0 bases from J, leaving 9 bases between. The CDR3 extends over 15 amino acids. Germline lookup yields CDR1 MGHRA and CDR2 YSYEKL. In DNA form, the CDR3 reads TGCGCCAGCAGCCAAGTTGGGGGGATGAACACTGAAGCTTTCTTT. Its protein is CASSQVGGMNTEAFF.

The genes are TRBV18 and TRBJ1-2, with 9 nucleotides matching TRBD1. The CDR3 has 13 residues. CDR1 is KGHSH, CDR2 LQKENI, per germline. J gave up 7 bases and V 4 bases, and 4 bases lay outside the gene matches. The CDR3 region is CASSQRDRVGYTF. CDR3 nucleotides: TGTGCCAGCTCACAGAGGGACAGGGTTGGCTACACCTTC.

This clonotype was picked up a small number of times. The chain joins TRBV11-2 to TRBJ2-3; 11 nucleotides agree with TRBD1. The V gene end was trimmed by 5 bases and the J gene end by 4 bases; junction bases not matched to a gene: 11. Looked up from germline, CDR1 is SGHAT and CDR2 is FQNNGV. The CDR3 totals 17 residues. The CDR3 sequence is CASSPTNWGQGADTQYF. CDR3 nucleotides: TGTGCCAGCAGCCCGACCAACTGGGGACAGGGGGCAGATACGCAGTATTTT.

Only a few counts were recorded for this clonotype. The chain carries TRBV11-2 and TRBJ2-3; D remains unclear. Deletions cut 8 bases from V and 0 bases from J, with 3 bases between. This CDR3 contains 11 residues. Germline-derived CDR1 and CDR2 are SGHAT and FQNNGV. The CDR3 sequence: CASASTDTQYF. The DNA of the CDR3 is TGTGCCAGCGCTAGCACAGATACGCAGTATTTT.

The rearrangement uses TRBV28 and TRBJ2-7, with D tentatively TRBD2 (6 bases). Germline-derived CDR1 and CDR2 are MDHEN and SYDVKM. The CDR3 consists of 16 residues. V was cut by 5 bases and J by 2 bases, with 19 bases left in between. The CDR3 nucleotides read TGTGCCAGCAGTCTGACCGGGGAGGTCCTTACCTACGAGCAGTACTTC. This sequence encodes CASSLTGEVLTYEQYF.

The rearrangement joins TRBV20-1 to TRBJ2-1; the D is unclear. Trimming took 3 bases from V and 11 from J, leaving 14 bases between them. CDR3 length: 12 amino acids. From germline, CDR1 is DFQATT and CDR2 SNEGSKA (reference sequence). CDR3 coding DNA: TGCAGTGCTAGCCCCGGCCTAAACAAGCAGTTCTTC. Protein: CSASPGLNKQFF.

The V gene is TRBV9, the J gene TRBJ2-7, with D unresolved. Trimming cost V 4 bases and J 6 bases, with 14 bases left between them. This CDR3 region has 13 residues. The germline V gene encodes CDR1 SGDLS and CDR2 YYNGEE. CDR3 loop: CASSFRGEGEQYF. The CDR3 DNA reads as TGTGCCAGCAGCTTCCGTGGAGAAGGCGAGCAGTACTTC.

The chain carries TRBV28 and TRBJ2-7, with a weak D call TRBD2 (6 bases). Trimming took 6 bases from V and 2 from J, leaving 17 bases between them. Germline V gene data show CDR1 as MDHEN and CDR2 as SYDVKM. This CDR3 comprises 15 residues. The CDR3 bases are TGTGCCAGCAGATCGTTAGCGGAGACCGCCTACGAGCAGTACTTC. Protein sequence: CASRSLAETAYEQYF.

A few counts support this clonotype. V is TRBV4-2 and J is TRBJ1-1; no firm D call. V was cut by 0 bases and J by 5 bases, with 10 bases left in between. Per germline, CDR1 LGHNA and CDR2 YNFKEQ. The CDR3 extends over 14 amino acids. CDR3 residues: CASSQEWGRTEAFF. DNA of the CDR3: TGTGCCAGCAGCCAAGAATGGGGTAGGACTGAAGCTTTCTTT.

The rearrangement joins TRBV27 to TRBJ1-1; no reliable D call. The V and J ends lost 2 bases and 4 bases respectively, with 11 bases between them. This CDR3 is built from 14 residues. Germline-derived CDR1 and CDR2 are MNHEY and SMNVEV (reference sequence). In nucleotides, the CDR3 is TGTGCCAGCAGTTTAGGAGGGTCGGGCACTGAAGCTTTCTTT. Amino acids: CASSLGGSGTEAFF.

This clonotype was picked up a small number of times. V gene TRBV27 combines with J gene TRBJ1-5, with 7 bases aligning to TRBD1. CDR3 length equals 14 residues. Germline trimming cut 5 bases from V and 7 bases from J; bases unmatched to any gene: 8. Germline assignment: CDR1 MNHEY and CDR2 SMNVEV (reference sequence). The CDR3 coding sequence is TGTGCCAGCAGTGTTAACAGGGGTAGCCAGCCCCAGCATTTT. It encodes CASSVNRGSQPQHF.

The chain couples TRBV27 to TRBJ1-1; no reliable D call. This CDR3 has 11 amino acids. From germline, CDR1 is MNHEY and CDR2 SMNVEV (reference sequence). With 7 bases removed from V and 1 base from J, the gap between germline ends came to 4 bases. In DNA, the CDR3 is TGTGCCAGCAAGGGGAACACTGAAGCTTTCTTT. This translates into CASKGNTEAFF.

The chain joins TRBV5-1 to TRBJ2-7; D possibly matches TRBD1 or TRBD2 (6 bases each). V was cut by 2 bases and J by 5 bases, with 17 bases left in between. The CDR3 contains 15 residues. Per germline, CDR1 SGHRS and CDR2 YFSETQ. The CDR3 nucleotides read TGCGCCAGCAGCTTAACGTCTGGGGGGCTCGACGAGCAGTACTTC. This gives the protein CASSLTSGGLDEQYF.

This clonotype occurred many times. The chain is built from TRBV6-2 or TRBV6-3 and TRBJ2-2, with D hard to call. V lost 0 bases to trimming and J lost 8 bases, with 13 bases between them. The CDR3 consists of 15 residues. Per the germline V gene, CDR1 is MNHEY and CDR2 is SVGEGT. The CDR3 loop reads CASSYSLQPSGELFF. CDR3 nucleotides: TGTGCCAGCAGTTACTCGCTCCAGCCTTCGGGGGAGCTGTTTTTT.

The rearrangement joins TRBV4-1 to TRBJ1-5, with D tentatively TRBD1 (6 bases). Germline V gene sequence: CDR1 MGHRA, CDR2 YSYEKL. The CDR3 runs to 15 residues. V dropped 0 bases and J dropped 6 bases, with 12 bases sitting between them. CDR3 protein: CASSQDRGGTQPQHF. The CDR3 DNA reads as TGCGCCAGCAGCCAAGATCGGGGGGGCACTCAGCCCCAGCATTTT.

This clonotype was seen at least ten times. V gene TRBV5-1 combines with J gene TRBJ1-2; D call uncertain. The germline CDR1 and CDR2 sequences are SGHRS and YFSETQ. The CDR3 totals 15 residues. V was trimmed by 0 bases and J by 5 bases, leaving 14 bases between them. The CDR3 loop is CASSLEPLARYGYTF. In nucleotides, the CDR3 is TGCGCCAGCAGCTTGGAGCCCCTGGCCCGTTATGGCTACACCTTC.

This clonotype appeared many times. The CDR3 here is CASSLVGGSGDTEAFF. DNA of the CDR3: TGTGCCAGCAGCTTAGTTGGCGGGTCGGGGGACACTGAAGCTTTCTTT. This chain joins TRBV7-8 and TRBJ1-1; D may be TRBD1 (5 bases). CDR1 and CDR2 (germline): SGHVS, FQNEAQ. The CDR3 is 16 amino acids. Trimming removed 1 base from V and 3 bases from J, with 15 bases in between.

This clonotype has a count of ten or more. V gene TRBV7-2 combines with J gene TRBJ1-2; D ambiguous. The germline V gene encodes CDR1 SGHTA and CDR2 FQGNSA. V lost 5 bases, J lost 2 bases, and 18 bases lay in between. This CDR3 is 16 amino acids long. CDR3 residues: CASSNAGGGENYGYTF. The CDR3 DNA sequence: TGTGCCAGCAGCAACGCGGGTGGTGGGGAGAACTATGGCTACACCTTC.

Only one count was recorded for this clonotype. The rearrangement uses TRBV5-6 and TRBJ2-1, with D unclear. Trimming took 0 bases from V and 4 from J, leaving 8 bases between them. Germline lookup yields CDR1 SGHDT and CDR2 YYEEEE. This CDR3 region has 14 residues. The CDR3 region has the DNA TGTGCCAGCAGCTTGGTCGCCGGATACAATGAGCAGTTCTTC. It codes for CASSLVAGYNEQFF.

This clonotype was recorded a few times. This chain connects TRBV6-2 or TRBV6-3 to TRBJ2-4; 7 bases are shared with TRBD1. Trimming removed 6 bases from V and 7 bases from J; junction bases left unmatched: 3. The CDR3 loop spans 12 amino acids. In germline, CDR1 is MNHEY, CDR2 SVGEGT. The CDR3 DNA follows: TGTGCCAGCAGCCCGACAGGGAACATTCAGTACTTC. The encoded protein is CASSPTGNIQYF.

This clonotype was counted a few times. V gene TRBV7-9 combines with J gene TRBJ2-7; the D is unclear. V was shortened by 5 bases and J by 2 bases, with 16 bases between the two germline ends. The germline V gene encodes CDR1 SEHNR and CDR2 FQNEAQ (reference sequence). The CDR3 runs to 15 residues. CDR3 protein: CASSPKAVIPYEQYF. CDR3 DNA sequence: TGTGCCAGCAGCCCTAAGGCAGTGATTCCCTACGAGCAGTACTTC.

This clonotype was detected many times. The chain links TRBV11-2 to TRBJ2-1, with 9 bases lining up with TRBD1. Germline CDR1 SGHAT, CDR2 FQNNGV. The CDR3 is 16 amino acids. Trimming cost V 5 bases and J 0 bases; bases outside gene matches: 5. This CDR3 reads CASSGPTGGSYNEQFF. CDR3 DNA: TGTGCCAGCAGCGGACCGACAGGGGGCTCCTACAATGAGCAGTTCTTC.

Only a few counts were recorded for this clonotype. The chain links TRBV7-2 to TRBJ2-3; D is possibly TRBD1 (6 bases). Germline V gives CDR1 SGHTA, CDR2 FQGNSA. Trimming took off 5 bases at V and 4 bases at J, with 13 bases between the two ends. The CDR3 spans 14 residues. CDR3 bases: TGTGCCAGCAGCATGGACAGTGGCGCAGATACGCAGTATTTT. Its protein product is CASSMDSGADTQYF.

The V call is TRBV7-9, the J call TRBJ2-3; weak D call: TRBD1 (6 bases). With 1 base removed from V and 2 bases from J, the gap between germline ends came to 10 bases. The germline V gene has CDR1 SEHNR and CDR2 FQNEAQ (reference sequence). The CDR3 loop spans 15 amino acids. DNA for the CDR3: TGTGCCAGCAGCTTAGTGGCAGGGGACACAGATACGCAGTATTTT. Amino acids: CASSLVAGDTDTQYF.